This T cell receptor (beta chain) was captured by sequencing in a study of blood T cell repertoires in COVID-19. Produced via immunoSEQ multiplex PCR; TCRdb's table is partial and in-frame only. The sample has over 450,000 clones; nearly 90% are singletons. This CDR3 has 15 amino acids. Per the germline V gene, CDR1 is GTSNPN and CDR2 is SVGIG (reference sequence). With 0 bases clipped from V and 9 bases from J, the junction kept 11 bases outside the gene matches. The clonotype comes from a man aged 18 to 29 with COVID-19, enrolled during active disease. Sequencing was carried out using peripheral blood. The V call is TRBV30, the J call TRBJ2-1; the match to TRBD2 covers 7 bases. CDR3 in DNA: TGTGCCTGGAGTGTATGGGGCGGGAGAAGGGGTGAGCAGTTCTTC. As protein: CAWSVWGGRRGEQFF.